A single sample is the source of the 30 T cell receptor beta chains below, sequenced in a study of cytomegalovirus exposure and HLA in healthy donors. PCR used 60 Vbeta primers and 13 Jbeta primers. Here immunoSEQ multiplex PCR was the method, and the copy in TCRdb shows in-frame clones only, minus some. The table shows around 94,000 clones, with about 62% occurring only once. The sample consisted of PBMCs. The receptor source for this set is a man under 40 in good health and CMV-seronegative.

Only a few counts were recorded for this clone. The V and J genes are TRBV15 and TRBJ2-3, with 7 bases matching TRBD2. Losses at the gene ends were 1 base for V and 5 bases for J; bases not matched to a gene: 9. The CDR3 has 16 residues. The germline gives CDR1 LNHNV, CDR2 YYDKDF (reference sequence). CDR3 region: CATSRAWREMGDTQYF. DNA of the CDR3: TGTGCCACCAGCAGAGCTTGGCGGGAGATGGGAGATACGCAGTATTTT.

Only a few counts were recorded for this clone. Written as DNA, the CDR3 is TGCGCCAGCAGCATAGGACTAGCGGGGGACTACAATGAGCAGTTCTTC. This gives the protein CASSIGLAGDYNEQFF. The rearrangement links TRBV5-1 to TRBJ2-1, with 13 bases that match TRBD2. V shed 4 bases, J shed 3 bases, and the junction held 4 bases outside the gene matches. The CDR3 covers 16 residues. Germline-derived CDR1 and CDR2 are SGHRS and YFSETQ.

The chain recombines TRBV6-5 with TRBJ1-2; no definite D call. The CDR3 loop spans 16 amino acids. Looked up from germline, CDR1 is MNHEY and CDR2 is SVGAGI. V was pared by 0 bases and J by 9 bases, with 20 bases between. The CDR3 reads CASSYSKRAELLRYTF. CDR3 nucleotides: TGTGCCAGCAGTTACTCGAAGAGGGCAGAACTATTACGCTACACCTTC.

The rearrangement links TRBV6-5 to TRBJ2-4, with 9 bases that match TRBD1. The germline gives CDR1 MNHEY, CDR2 SVGAGI. The CDR3 loop spans 13 amino acids. V lost 8 bases to trimming and J lost 6 bases; unmatched junction nucleotides: 5. The CDR3 DNA sequence: TGTGCCAGCCGTGGACAGGGGATAAACATTCAGTACTTC. It translates to CASRGQGINIQYF.

The V call is TRBV10-2, the J call TRBJ2-7; TRBD1 matches at 7 bases. The CDR3 runs 11 residues. Looked up from germline, CDR1 is WSHSY and CDR2 is SAAADI. Unmatched junction bases numbered 7, after V lost 10 bases and J lost 7 bases. CDR3 in amino acids: CATIRGLEQYF. CDR3 sequence (DNA): TGCGCCACCATCAGGGGGTTAGAGCAGTACTTC.

The gene calls are TRBV2 and TRBJ2-4; the match to TRBD1 covers 7 bases. J gave up 3 bases and V 5 bases, and 4 bases lay outside the gene matches. The CDR3 length is 14 residues. Germline V gene data show CDR1 as SNHLY and CDR2 as FYNNEI. The CDR3 here is CASSPQGDKNIQYF. The CDR3, as DNA: TGTGCCAGCAGTCCTCAGGGGGACAAAAACATTCAGTACTTC.

The chain combines TRBV18 with TRBJ2-2, with 10 bases that match TRBD2. V lost 6 bases to trimming and J lost 7 bases; unmatched junction nucleotides: 5. This CDR3 is built from 14 residues. CDR1 is KGHSH, CDR2 LQKENI, per germline. DNA of the CDR3: TGTGCCAGCTCGCCAGGACTAGCGGACGGGGAGCTGTTTTTT. Its protein is CASSPGLADGELFF.

As to this clone: Mismatch with germline at one junction end may stem from a read error. The chain is built from TRBV7-9 and TRBJ2-7, with TRBD2 matching 10 bases. The CDR3 is made up of 16 amino acids. Germline CDR1 SEHNR, CDR2 FQNEAQ (reference sequence). In DNA form, the CDR3 reads TGTTCCAGCAGCTCCGAACTAGCGGGGCCCACCTACGAGCAGTACTTC. Its protein is CSSSSELAGPTYEQYF. Together with reference TRBV7-9 and TRBJ2-7, the CDR3 gives the full variable domain: DTGVSQNPRHKITKRGQNVTFRCDPISEHNRLYWYRQTLGQGPEFLTYFQNEAQLEKSRLLSDRFSAERPKGSFSTLEIQRTEQGDSAMYLCSSSSELAGPTYEQYFGPGTRLTVT.

The rearrangement links TRBV7-9 to TRBJ2-1; perhaps TRBD1 as D (6 bases). Germline V gene lookup returns CDR1 SEHNR and CDR2 FQNEAQ (reference sequence). V shed 3 bases and J shed 4 bases, with 16 bases lying between them. The CDR3 is 16 residues long. CDR3 nucleotides: TGTGCCAGCAGCTTCATGTCCAGGGACAAGTACAATGAGCAGTTCTTC. It specifies CASSFMSRDKYNEQFF. Looking up the rest from reference TRBV7-9 and TRBJ2-1 gives the full variable domain: DTGVSQNPRHKITKRGQNVTFRCDPISEHNRLYWYRQTLGQGPEFLTYFQNEAQLEKSRLLSDRFSAERPKGSFSTLEIQRTEQGDSAMYLCASSFMSRDKYNEQFFGPGTRLTVL.

This clone was seen a handful of times. The rearrangement links TRBV4-3 to TRBJ2-7; TRBD2 agrees at 14 bases. The V gene end was trimmed by 1 base and the J gene end by 4 bases; junction bases not matched to a gene: 6. CDR3 size: 17 residues. Per the germline V gene, CDR1 is LGHNA and CDR2 is YSLEER. This chain's CDR3 is CASSQVPGTSGGYEQYF. The CDR3 region has the DNA TGCGCCAGCAGCCAAGTCCCCGGGACTAGCGGGGGTTACGAGCAGTACTTC.

This chain connects TRBV14 to TRBJ2-7; 7 bases line up with TRBD1. CDR1 is SGHDN, CDR2 FVKESK, per germline. This CDR3 spans 17 amino acids. The trim removed 3 bases at V and 2 bases at J, leaving 13 bases unmatched. CDR3 nucleotide sequence: TGTGCCAGCAGCCACCGAAATCCCGGGACAGTTACCTACGAGCAGTACTTC. It translates to CASSHRNPGTVTYEQYF.

On this clone: At the DNA level, this CDR3 is encoded by other sequences in the same sample as well. This rearrangement joins TRBV7-8 to TRBJ1-3, with D possibly being TRBD1 (5 bases). Germline-derived CDR1 and CDR2 are SGHVS and FQNEAQ. Trimming cost V 2 bases and J 3 bases, with 8 bases left between them. This CDR3 has 14 amino acids. CDR3 sequence reads: CASSLTGGGNTIYF. CDR3 DNA sequence: TGTGCCAGCAGCTTAACAGGTGGTGGAAACACCATATATTTT.

The chain employs TRBV11-2 and TRBJ1-4, with 8 bases that match TRBD1. The CDR3 extends over 18 amino acids. Germline assignment: CDR1 SGHAT and CDR2 FQNNGV. The trim removed 2 bases at V and 5 bases at J, leaving 13 bases unmatched. The CDR3 spells CASSLIGITGGKNEKLFF. For the CDR3, the DNA is TGTGCCAGCAGCTTAATCGGAATTACAGGGGGGAAGAATGAAAAACTGTTTTTT.

The sample holds one count of this clone. Germline and junction disagree at one end, which may indicate a read error. The chain employs TRBV7-9 and TRBJ1-6; unclear D gene. The CDR3 has 14 amino acids. Per germline, CDR1 SEHNR and CDR2 FQNEAQ (reference sequence). CDR3 sequence (DNA): TGTCCCAGCAGCCAGTCCTCCTATAATTCACCCCTCCACTTT. Protein: CPSSQSSYNSPLHF.

This sequence joins TRBV14 and TRBJ1-2; a possible D gene is TRBD1 (6 bases). Trimming took 4 bases from V and 7 from J, leaving 13 bases between them. Germline CDR1 is SGHDN and CDR2 is FVKESK. The CDR3 contains 13 residues. The CDR3 DNA follows: TGTGCCAGCAGCCCCGGACAGTTAGTTGGCTACACCTTC. It yields the protein CASSPGQLVGYTF.

This rearrangement joins TRBV13 to TRBJ2-6; D not resolved. The CDR3 contains 16 residues. The germline V and J ends were trimmed by 5 bases and 0 bases, with 11 bases remaining between them. CDR1 PRHDT and CDR2 FYEKMQ come from the germline V gene (reference sequence). The CDR3 DNA reads TGTGCCAGCAGCGAATTCGTTAGCTCTGGGGCCAACGTCCTGACTTTC. Protein sequence: CASSEFVSSGANVLTF.

CDR3 protein: CASSQSDRNYGYTF. The CDR3 bases are TGTGCCAGCAGCCAGTCCGACAGGAACTATGGCTACACCTTC. V is TRBV6-5 and J is TRBJ1-2, with a weak D call TRBD1 (6 bases). Germline V gene sequence: CDR1 MNHEY, CDR2 SVGAGI. This CDR3 has 14 residues. V dropped 6 bases and J dropped 2 bases, with 13 bases sitting between them.

The V call is TRBV7-3, the J call TRBJ2-5; D possibly corresponds to TRBD2 (7 bases). Trimming left V 2 bases short and J 4 bases short, with 14 bases between. This CDR3 has 15 residues. Germline loops: CDR1 SGHTA, CDR2 FQGTGA. As DNA, the CDR3 is TGTGCCAGCAGCTTAGGGGGGGCGCAGGGAGAGACCCAGTACTTC. Translation gives CASSLGGAQGETQYF.

In nucleotides, the CDR3 is TGTGCCAGCAGCGTAGGGGGGGGGTTCAATCAGCCCCAGCATTTT. Amino acid sequence: CASSVGGGFNQPQHF. V and J are TRBV9 and TRBJ1-5, with a tentative D call TRBD1 (5 bases). CDR1 is SGDLS, CDR2 YYNGEE, per germline. V was shortened by 0 bases and J by 3 bases, with 10 bases between the two germline ends. This CDR3 is 15 amino acids long.

This clone was found a few times. The genes are TRBV6-4 and TRBJ1-1, with 9 positions matching TRBD1. The CDR3 extends over 14 amino acids. V was pared by 6 bases and J by 2 bases, with 4 bases of the junction left unmatched. CDR1 is MRHNA and CDR2 is SNTAGT in the germline V gene. CDR3 residues: CASSPTGGNTEAFF. The DNA of the CDR3 is TGTGCCAGCAGCCCAACAGGGGGCAACACTGAAGCTTTCTTT.

This clone was detected only a few times. The chain combines TRBV18 with TRBJ2-7; maybe TRBD1 (8 bases). Trimming cost V 3 bases and J 4 bases, with 28 bases left between them. The CDR3 totals 19 residues. Germline-derived CDR1 and CDR2 are KGHSH and LQKENI. CDR3 nucleotides: TGTGCCAGCTCACCGGAAGCGGGACAGGTCATTTCATTATCATACGAGCAGTACTTC. Protein: CASSPEAGQVISLSYEQYF.

This clone has a single count. This rearrangement joins TRBV18 to TRBJ2-7; possible D gene TRBD1, 5 bases. The CDR3 covers 13 residues. Per the germline V gene, CDR1 is KGHSH and CDR2 is LQKENI. V lost 3 bases and J lost 7, with 13 bases in between. The CDR3 sequence is CASSPDSAREQYF. CDR3 sequence (DNA): TGTGCCAGCTCACCCGACAGCGCAAGGGAGCAGTACTTC.

The V and J genes are TRBV6-4 and TRBJ2-3; D not certain. V dropped 4 bases and J dropped 4 bases, with 12 bases sitting between them. Germline CDR1 MRHNA, CDR2 SNTAGT. The CDR3 is 14 amino acids. CDR3 DNA sequence: TGTGCCAGCAGTGCCGAGAGTATGCCAGATACGCAGTATTTT. Translating it yields CASSAESMPDTQYF.

The chain is built from TRBV29-1 and TRBJ1-3; TRBD1 aligns across 7 bases. In germline, CDR1 is SQVTM, CDR2 ANQGSEA. This CDR3 region has 16 residues. The J segment lost 0 bases and the V segment lost 5 bases, leaving 10 bases of the junction unmatched. The CDR3: CSVRQGSYSSGNTIYF. CDR3 sequence (DNA): TGCAGCGTTAGACAGGGTTCTTATTCCTCTGGAAACACCATATATTTT.

This sequence joins TRBV18 and TRBJ2-3; no definite D call. CDR1 and CDR2 from the germline V gene are KGHSH and LQKENI. The CDR3 has 18 residues. Trimming shortened V by 1 base and J by 2 bases, and 19 bases separated the two germline ends. CDR3 in DNA: TGTGCCAGCTCACCACAATTGAAGGAGACGGCCTACACAGATACGCAGTATTTT. It codes for CASSPQLKETAYTDTQYF.

The chain employs TRBV28 and TRBJ2-3; 10 bases line up with TRBD2. The CDR3 contains 15 residues. The V gene end was trimmed by 6 bases and the J gene end by 0 bases; junction bases not matched to a gene: 3. Germline V CDR1 and CDR2: MDHEN, SYDVKM. Written as DNA, the CDR3 is TGTGCCAGCAGCACACTAGCGGGAAGCACAGATACGCAGTATTTT. Its protein product is CASSTLAGSTDTQYF.

This chain uses TRBV9 with TRBJ2-6; possibly TRBD1 for D (5 bases). The length of the CDR3 is 15 residues. From germline, CDR1 is SGDLS and CDR2 YYNGEE. Trimming took off 4 bases at V and 2 bases at J, with 10 bases between the two ends. As DNA, the CDR3 is TGTGCCAGCAGCCCCGAAGGGGCTGGGGCCAACGTCCTGACTTTC. This gives the protein CASSPEGAGANVLTF.

As DNA, the CDR3 is TGTGCCAGCAGCTTCGGTTACGAGCAGTACTTC. Translating gives CASSFGYEQYF. The rearrangement links TRBV5-4 to TRBJ2-7; no reliable D call. CDR3 length: 11 residues. Looked up from germline, CDR1 is SGHNT and CDR2 is YYREEE (reference sequence). With 2 bases removed from V and 4 bases from J, the gap between germline ends came to 4 bases.

The count of this clone is one. This chain connects TRBV5-1 to TRBJ1-1, with D maybe TRBD1 (5 bases). The V and J ends lost 1 base and 4 bases respectively, with 11 bases between them. The V gene's germline CDR1 is SGHRS and CDR2 YFSETQ. The CDR3 covers 14 residues. Here the CDR3 reads CASSLSGGGTEAFF. The CDR3 DNA reads as TGCGCCAGCAGCTTGTCGGGGGGAGGCACTGAAGCTTTCTTT.

This rearrangement joins TRBV6-5 to TRBJ1-1; 7 bases align to TRBD1. V lost 5 bases to trimming and J lost 6 bases; unmatched junction nucleotides: 3. Germline V gene sequence: CDR1 MNHEY, CDR2 SVGAGI. CDR3 size: 12 residues. The CDR3 nucleotides read TGTGCCAGCAGTATTACAGGGGCTGAAGCTTTCTTT. The encoded protein is CASSITGAEAFF.